Reported below is one T cell receptor (beta chain). Antigen unknown. This sample was taken from a study of cytomegalovirus exposure and HLA in healthy donors. Study-wide findings and caveats: A link between a missense DCLRE1C variant and TCR beta V- and J-gene trimming emerged from a later analysis. Most observed TCR sequences were rare, whereas some public TCRs were detected in many donors. Confirmation was obtained in vitro that a few CMV-associated chains are specific for CMV antigens. A later analysis associated approximately 17,000 TCR beta sequences with HLA alleles at a 0.05 false discovery rate.

The V gene lost 2 bases and the J gene lost 0 bases, with 7 bases spanning the gap. The germline V gene encodes CDR1 SQVTM and CDR2 ANQGSEA. The CDR3 length is 14 residues. Primers included in the PCR were 60 Vbeta and 13 Jbeta primers. Using immunoSEQ multiplex PCR, the repertoire was profiled, and TCRdb retains in-frame clones only, with some absent. The sample holds roughly 100,000 clones, roughly 70% seen once. The sequence derives from a man aged 40-50 years in good health and CMV-seropositive. The chain is built from TRBV29-1 and TRBJ2-2; TRBD2 might be the D (5 bases). The sequenced sample was PBMCs. The CDR3 protein is CSVEREANTGELFF. In DNA form, the CDR3 reads TGCAGCGTTGAACGGGAAGCGAACACCGGGGAGCTGTTTTTT.